This T cell receptor beta chain derives from a study of regulatory T cells in long-lasting Graves disease. Both iRepertoire HTBI primers and Arm-PCR of CDR3 regions were used to build the TCR beta libraries. TCRdb re-called the multiplex PCR reads with MiXCR, one entry per CDR3 protein. The sample yields almost 350,000 distinct CDR3 sequences, around 20% seen once. Time point of the sample: persistent/refractory GD, antithyroid drugs over 5 years with positive TRAb. Preparation of the TCR library used RNA extracted from PBMCs. The CDR3 is 15 residues long. Germline CDR1 is SGHAT and CDR2 is FQNNGV. V shed 3 bases and J shed 6 bases, with 16 bases lying between them.

Source: peripheral blood mononuclear cells (PBMCs), taken when the disease was refractory, from a patient treated with antithyroid drugs. The gene calls are TRBV11-2 and TRBJ2-3; tentatively, D is TRBD2 (6 bases). This TCR derives from a female donor with Graves disease. DNA for the CDR3: TGTGCCAGCAGCTTTAGGAGGGGAACGTCGGATACGCAGTATTTT. This gives the protein CASSFRRGTSDTQYF.